Below, one T cell receptor (beta chain) is given with its context. The antigen remains undetermined. This entry is derived from a study of T-cell memory formation after mild COVID-19. Study summary: Among the donors, TCR clusters were largely specific to each donor.

With constant-segment primers, 5'RACE yielded cDNA libraries of TCR alpha and TCR beta that carried sample barcodes and UMIs. TCRdb ran MiXCR on the 5' RACE reads and lists one entry per CDR3 protein. The sample lists 350,000 to 500,000 distinct CDR3 sequences, roughly 18% occurring once. The CDR3 contains 16 residues. The V end was cut by 6 bases, the J end by 5 bases, with 21 bases between. Per germline, CDR1 MNHEY and CDR2 SVGAGI. Findings and limits, study-wide: Day 15 to 85 contractors were CD4/CD8 balanced; later expanders leaned CD4+. The appearance of some responding clones in pre-infection memory suggested that cross-reactive memory joined.

V usage is TRBV6-5 and J usage is TRBJ2-3, with D maybe TRBD1 (6 bases). The TCR sequence derives from a man aged 18 to 30 who had mild COVID-19 (a few samples of this study predate the infection). Cell type and time point are not known. Sequencing was carried out using PBMCs or a T cell subset sorted from them (not recorded which). CDR3 DNA: TGTGCCAGCAGCTCCCCCTCGACAGGCTCGGGAGATACGCAGTATTTT. This translates into CASSSPSTGSGDTQYF.